The 13 T cell receptor beta chains below were found in one sample sequenced in a study of CD8+CD57+ T cells in acquired aplastic anemia. Both TCR beta VDJ combination and CDR3 sequence profiling were carried out. Genomic DNA was the template for this profiling. TCRdb reprocessed the reads with MiXCR, giving one entry per CDR3 protein. The sample lists 260,000 or so distinct CDR3 sequences, approximately 50% seen once, with about 8.3% in the top ten. Selection for sequencing was limited to patients who had shown CD8+CD57+ cell expansion by flow cytometry. The sequenced sample was sorted CD4+, CD8+, or CD8+CD57+ T cells (not recorded which) from PBMCs. These receptors were taken from a human donor with aplastic anemia.

This clonotype came up a few times. The chain is built from TRBV30 and TRBJ2-1; 9 nucleotides align to TRBD1. The ends lost 2 bases at V and 4 bases at J; junction bases unmatched: 6. Germline V gene sequence: CDR1 GTSNPN, CDR2 SVGIG (reference sequence). The CDR3 extends over 15 amino acids. CDR3 sequence: CAWSKAGQGYNEQFF. The DNA of the CDR3 is TGTGCCTGGAGTAAGGCTGGACAGGGGTACAATGAGCAGTTCTTC.

The table lists this clonotype with many counts. The chain is built from TRBV24-1 and TRBJ1-3; 8 bases agree with TRBD1. Unmatched junction bases numbered 28, after V lost 3 bases and J lost 4 bases. CDR1 is KGHDR and CDR2 is SFDVKD in the germline V gene. This CDR3 spans 23 amino acids. CDR3 sequence reads: CATSDPLNADRAVGSFLGNTIYF. The CDR3 bases are TGTGCCACCAGTGATCCCCTGAATGCGGACAGGGCGGTAGGTTCATTCTTGGGAAACACCATATATTTT.

There are a few counts of this clonotype. The chain couples TRBV27 to TRBJ2-6; D may be TRBD1 (5 bases). CDR1 is MNHEY and CDR2 is SMNVEV in the germline V gene (reference sequence). The CDR3 consists of 19 residues. The V end lost 7 bases, the J end lost 0 bases, and 22 bases lay between the germline ends. CDR3 loop: CASTGLRHRADSGANVLTF. The DNA of the CDR3 is TGTGCCAGCACAGGGCTGAGGCATCGCGCGGACTCTGGGGCCAACGTCCTGACTTTC.

The V call is TRBV7-2, the J call TRBJ2-3; possible D gene TRBD1, 5 bases. Germline assignment: CDR1 SGHTA and CDR2 FQGNSA. Trimming stripped 7 bases from V and 4 bases from J, with 15 bases between. The CDR3 is made up of 14 amino acids. The CDR3 DNA reads TGTGCCAGCAACCGACAGCGACCATCAGATACGCAGTATTTT. Translating gives CASNRQRPSDTQYF.

This clonotype was observed a single time. The chain has TRBV7-2 and TRBJ1-2; 9 positions match TRBD1. V trimming: 5 bases; J trimming: 8 bases; junction bases outside the gene matches: 6. There are 13 residues in the CDR3. The germline V gene has CDR1 SGHTA and CDR2 FQGNSA. This CDR3 is CASSRDRDWGYTF. CDR3 coding DNA: TGTGCCAGCAGCCGGGACAGGGATTGGGGCTACACCTTC.

This clonotype came up many times. This chain connects TRBV2 to TRBJ2-7; TRBD1 aligns across 7 bases. This CDR3 is 14 amino acids long. CDR1 is SNHLY and CDR2 is FYNNEI in the germline V gene. The ends lost 6 bases at V and 5 bases at J; junction bases unmatched: 10. This CDR3 reads CASRRGQTRDEQYF. CDR3 nucleotide sequence: TGTGCCAGCAGGAGGGGACAGACGCGGGACGAGCAGTACTTC.

This clonotype showed up just a few times. This may stem from a read error, because a much larger clone lies one nucleotide away. The chain combines TRBV7-9 with TRBJ2-5; D gene uncertain. The CDR3 is made up of 14 amino acids. CDR1 is SEHNR, CDR2 FQNEAQ, per germline (reference sequence). CDR3 amino acids: CTSSLDLQQETQYF. In DNA, the CDR3 is TGTACCAGCAGCTTAGATTTGCAGCAAGAGACCCAGTACTTC. Full variable domain (missing parts from reference TRBV7-9 and TRBJ2-5): DTGVSQNPRHKITKRGQNVTFRCDPISEHNRLYWYRQTLGQGPEFLTYFQNEAQLEKSRLLSDRFSAERPKGSFSTLEIQRTEQGDSAMYLCTSSLDLQQETQYFGPGTRLLVL.

The rearrangement joins TRBV29-1 to TRBJ2-7, with no clear D. Germline-derived CDR1 and CDR2 are SQVTM and ANQGSEA. Trimming shortened V by 7 bases and J by 1 base, and 14 bases separated the two germline ends. The CDR3 consists of 13 residues. CDR3 sequence (DNA): TGCAGCGGAAAGCAGGCGTCGTCCTACGAGCAGTACTTC. It is translated as CSGKQASSYEQYF.

This clonotype was detected many times. V gene TRBV6-6 combines with J gene TRBJ2-1, with TRBD1 matching over 8 bases. Unmatched junction bases numbered 11, after V lost 5 bases and J lost 8 bases. Germline CDR1 is MNHNY and CDR2 is SVGAGI (reference sequence). This CDR3 has 15 amino acids. CDR3 bases: TGTGCCAGCAGTCCTGAACCGGACAGGGCTTATGAGCAGTTCTTC. It is translated as CASSPEPDRAYEQFF.

About this clonotype itself: A much larger clone lies a single base off, so this may be a read error. J is TRBJ1-6 and V is TRBV5-1; 11 nucleotides align to TRBD1. From germline, CDR1 is SGHRS and CDR2 YFSETQ. The CDR3 has 16 amino acids. DNA for the CDR3: TGCGCCAGCAGCCTCGGGGACAGGGGGGATAATTCACCCCCCCACTTT. This codes for CASSLGDRGDNSPPHF.

This clonotype was seen many times. The chain is built from TRBV5-1 and TRBJ2-1; D is unresolved. Per germline, CDR1 SGHRS and CDR2 YFSETQ. The CDR3 spans 11 residues. V lost 4 bases and J lost 10, with 9 bases in between. Written as DNA, the CDR3 is TGCGCCAGCAGCAACGGCAGGGAGCAGTTCTTC. Protein: CASSNGREQFF. Full variable domain (missing parts from reference TRBV5-1 and TRBJ2-1): KAGVTQTPRYLIKTRGQQVTLSCSPISGHRSVSWYQQTPGQGLQFLFEYFSETQRNKGNFPGRFSGRQFSNSRSEMNVSTLELGDSALYLCASSNGREQFFGPGTRLTVL.

This clonotype has ten or more counts. CDR3 sequence (DNA): TGCAGTGCTAGTCGCGGGGCTGACGCTGAAGCTTTCTTT. It specifies CSASRGADAEAFF. This rearrangement joins TRBV20-1 to TRBJ1-1, with D perhaps TRBD1 (5 bases). Germline V gene data show CDR1 as DFQATT and CDR2 as SNEGSKA (reference sequence). Trimming removed 3 bases at V and 6 bases at J, with 14 bases between. The CDR3 is made up of 13 amino acids.

This clonotype was observed at least ten times. The chain has TRBV29-1 and TRBJ1-2; TRBD1 matches 10 bases. The CDR3 has 15 residues. J gave up 4 bases and V 0 bases, and 5 bases lay outside the gene matches. Germline V gene data show CDR1 as SQVTM and CDR2 as ANQGSEA. CDR3 in DNA: TGCAGCGTTGAAGACGACAGGGGGCTGACCTATGGCTACACCTTC. Translation: CSVEDDRGLTYGYTF.